These 17 T cell receptor beta chains share one sample of origin, sequenced in a study of identical twins. MiXCR was run by TCRdb on the 5' RACE reads, yielding one entry per CDR3 protein. The sample gives 410,000 or so distinct CDR3 sequences, roughly 18% of which show up once; 10% to 15% is in the top ten. Sequencing used naive T cells sorted from blood. Receptors were obtained from a man aged 50-60 years in good health.

The CDR3 protein is CSVESRFGANVLTF. The CDR3 nucleotides are TGCAGCGTTGAGTCCAGGTTTGGGGCCAACGTCCTGACTTTC. The gene calls are TRBV29-1 and TRBJ2-6; D remains ambiguous. Germline V CDR1 and CDR2: SQVTM, ANQGSEA. The CDR3 length is 14 residues. The V end lost 3 bases, the J end lost 3 bases, and 9 bases lay between the germline ends. Looking up the rest from reference TRBV29-1 and TRBJ2-6 gives the full variable domain: SAVISQKPSRDICQRGTSLTIQCQVDSQVTMMFWYRQQPGQSLTLIATANQGSEATYESGFVIDKFPISRPNLTFSTLTVSNMSPEDSSIYLCSVESRFGANVLTFGAGSRLTVL.

This clonotype showed up just a few times. The chain is built from TRBV20-1 and TRBJ2-1; 8 nucleotides agree with TRBD2. V dropped 8 bases and J dropped 6; count of bases not matched to a gene: 12. The CDR3 totals 14 residues. The germline V gene encodes CDR1 DFQATT and CDR2 SNEGSKA (reference sequence). Written as DNA, the CDR3 is TGCAGTACGGCCGGGACTAGGGGCCCCAATGAGCAGTTCTTC. This gives the protein CSTAGTRGPNEQFF.

This clonotype was seen a few times. The chain combines TRBV20-1 with TRBJ2-7, with no clear D. The V end lost 3 bases, the J end lost 3 bases, and 18 bases lay between the germline ends. Germline-derived CDR1 and CDR2 are DFQATT and SNEGSKA (reference sequence). There are 15 residues in the CDR3. The CDR3 here is CSASEVSRLLYEQYF. For the CDR3, the DNA is TGCAGTGCTAGTGAGGTTTCCAGGCTCCTCTACGAGCAGTACTTC.

This chain uses TRBV27 with TRBJ1-1; TRBD1 is a possible D gene (5 bases). From germline, CDR1 is MNHEY and CDR2 SMNVEV (reference sequence). Trimming removed 3 bases at V and 1 base at J, with 15 bases between. This CDR3 region has 16 residues. The CDR3 loop reads CASSFLLGGQNTEAFF. CDR3 coding DNA: TGTGCCAGCAGTTTTCTCCTGGGGGGTCAGAACACTGAAGCTTTCTTT.

This clonotype has ten or more counts. The V gene is TRBV11-2, the J gene TRBJ2-1; TRBD2 might be the D (6 bases). Germline V gene sequence: CDR1 SGHAT, CDR2 FQNNGV. The V gene lost 8 bases and the J gene lost 0 bases, with 11 bases spanning the gap. The CDR3 extends over 14 amino acids. CDR3: CASGGVISYNEQFF. The CDR3 nucleotides read TGTGCCAGCGGAGGGGTAATCTCCTACAATGAGCAGTTCTTC. Full variable domain (outside the CDR3, taken from reference TRBV11-2 and TRBJ2-1): EAGVAQSPRYKIIEKRQSVAFWCNPISGHATLYWYQQILGQGPKLLIQFQNNGVVDDSQLPKDRFSAERLKGVDSTLKIQPAKLEDSAVYLCASGGVISYNEQFFGPGTRLTVL.

V is TRBV10-3 and J is TRBJ2-6; 10 nucleotides match TRBD1. The junction had 4 bases not matched to a gene; V was cut back by 4 bases and J by 1 base. The CDR3 runs 17 residues. Germline values: CDR1 ENHRY, CDR2 SYGVKD. In DNA form, the CDR3 reads TGTGCCATCAGTGCGGGACAGGGGTTTTCTGGGGCCAACGTCCTGACTTTC. Translation: CAISAGQGFSGANVLTF.

The CDR3 sequence: CASSQVRQTTDTQYF. The CDR3, as DNA: TGCGCCAGCAGCCAAGTACGGCAGACCACAGATACGCAGTATTTT. The rearrangement joins TRBV4-3 to TRBJ2-3; no definite D call. Germline V gives CDR1 LGHNA, CDR2 YSLEER. The CDR3 is made up of 15 amino acids. The V end was cut by 1 base, the J end by 2 bases, with 10 bases between.

CDR3 in amino acids: CASSFTSPREETQYF. Written as DNA, the CDR3 is TGCGCCAGCAGCTTCACGTCCCCTAGGGAGGAGACCCAGTACTTC. This sequence joins TRBV5-1 and TRBJ2-5; D is possibly TRBD2 (5 bases). The CDR3 sequence is 15 residues long. Germline assignment: CDR1 SGHRS and CDR2 YFSETQ. Trimming removed 2 bases from V and 5 bases from J, with 16 bases in between.

The gene calls are TRBV4-3 and TRBJ2-5; 8 nucleotides agree with TRBD1. The germline CDR1 and CDR2 sequences are LGHNA and YSLEER. The CDR3 has 18 amino acids. The ends lost 7 bases at V and 5 bases at J; junction bases unmatched: 21. CDR3 amino acids: CASTPSRAGTGAWETQYF. CDR3 nucleotides: TGCGCCAGCACTCCATCACGGGCCGGGACAGGAGCTTGGGAGACCCAGTACTTC.

This clonotype was counted ten times or more. This sequence joins TRBV4-3 and TRBJ2-1; TRBD1 matches 8 bases. This CDR3 is 17 amino acids long. Germline assignment: CDR1 LGHNA and CDR2 YSLEER. The ends lost 0 bases at V and 3 bases at J; junction bases unmatched: 7. The CDR3 reads CASSQDKAGGNYNEQFF. CDR3 coding DNA: TGCGCCAGCAGCCAAGATAAGGCAGGGGGCAACTACAATGAGCAGTTCTTC.

In its sample, this clonotype was seen many times. This rearrangement joins TRBV6-1 to TRBJ2-7, with TRBD1 identical over 9 bases. After removal of 6 bases from V and 1 base from J, the junction contained 4 bases not matched to a gene. Germline CDR1 reads MNHNS; CDR2 reads SASEGT. There are 14 residues in the CDR3. The CDR3 spells CASRPGQGSYEQYF. CDR3 DNA sequence: TGTGCCAGCAGACCCGGACAGGGGTCCTACGAGCAGTACTTC.

Concerning this clonotype: The junction does not match germline at one end; this may be a read error. V gene TRBV5-1 combines with J gene TRBJ2-7, with 8 bases identical to TRBD1. The germline V gene encodes CDR1 SGHRS and CDR2 YFSETQ. This CDR3 is built from 14 residues. The CDR3 nucleotides are TGCGCCAGCGGCTTGGACGCCGGGACAGGAGAGCAGTACTTC. The encoded protein is CASGLDAGTGEQYF. The full variable domain, with the rest looked up from reference TRBV5-1 and TRBJ2-7, is KAGVTQTPRYLIKTRGQQVTLSCSPISGHRSVSWYQQTPGQGLQFLFEYFSETQRNKGNFPGRFSGRQFSNSRSEMNVSTLELGDSALYLCASGLDAGTGEQYFGPGTRLTVT.

The chain carries TRBV10-3 and TRBJ2-4; a weak D match, TRBD2 (6 bases). V gave up 3 bases and J gave up 6 bases, with 15 bases separating them. The CDR3 spans 15 residues. Germline loops: CDR1 ENHRY, CDR2 SYGVKD. CDR3 sequence reads: CAISDSGGPGNIQYF. Here the CDR3 DNA reads TGTGCCATCAGTGACTCCGGAGGGCCGGGAAACATTCAGTACTTC.

This clonotype was counted a single time. The gene calls are TRBV6-5 and TRBJ2-5, with D perhaps being TRBD1 or TRBD2 (6 bases each). In germline, CDR1 is MNHEY, CDR2 SVGAGI. V lost 1 base and J lost 5, with 14 bases in between. The CDR3 runs to 15 residues. The DNA for the CDR3 is TGTGCCAGCAGTTACTACAGGGAGGCTTTTGAGACCCAGTACTTC. Residues: CASSYYREAFETQYF.

This clonotype was seen more than once but under ten times. The V gene is TRBV5-6, the J gene TRBJ2-5; D is ambiguous. Germline CDR1 and CDR2: SGHDT and YYEEEE. V dropped 0 bases and J dropped 2 bases, with 5 bases sitting between them. The CDR3 has 13 residues. The CDR3 here is CASSLEHQETQYF. CDR3 nucleotide sequence: TGTGCCAGCAGCTTGGAGCATCAAGAGACCCAGTACTTC.

This clonotype was seen repeatedly, ten times or more. Germline and junction disagree at one end, which may indicate a read error. The rearrangement uses TRBV4-3 and TRBJ1-1; 8 bases map to TRBD1. Germline V CDR1 and CDR2: LGHNA, YSLEER. The CDR3 has 13 residues. The CDR3, as DNA: TGTGCCAGCAGCCAGGACAGGGACACTGAAGCTTTCTTT. This sequence encodes CASSQDRDTEAFF.

This clonotype appeared many times. The chain is built from TRBV6-2 or TRBV6-3 and TRBJ2-7; D unclear. The germline CDR1 and CDR2 sequences are MNHEY and SVGEGT. The ends were cut back, 6 bases at V and 4 bases at J, with 16 bases in the middle. The CDR3 is 14 residues long. The CDR3 loop is CASSFDPGRYEQYF. The CDR3 DNA follows: TGTGCCAGCAGCTTTGATCCCGGACGGTACGAGCAGTACTTC.